One sample yielded the 5 T cell receptor beta chains listed below, sequenced in a study of blood T cell repertoires in COVID-19. The data were produced by immunoSEQ multiplex PCR, yet TCRdb's version contains in-frame clones alone and is incomplete. The table records some 47,000 clones, roughly 80% of them present only once. The sequencing sample was made of peripheral blood. These receptor sequences come from a human donor in a cohort sampled during active COVID-19.

The chain employs TRBV11-3 and TRBJ2-5; 7 bases map to TRBD2. With 5 bases clipped from V and 5 bases from J, the junction kept 5 bases outside the gene matches. Germline V lookup: CDR1 SGHNT, CDR2 YENEEA. There are 13 residues in the CDR3. DNA of the CDR3: TGTGCCAGCAGCGAGCGGGGTTCGGAGACCCAGTACTTC. Amino acids: CASSERGSETQYF. The whole variable domain, filled in from reference TRBV11-3 and TRBJ2-5, reads EAGVVQSPRYKIIEKKQPVAFWCNPISGHNTLYWYLQNLGQGPELLIRYENEEAVDDSQLPKDRFSAERLKGVDSTLKIQPAELGDSAVYLCASSERGSETQYFGPGTRLLVL.

This rearrangement joins TRBV2 to TRBJ1-1; possible D gene TRBD1, 6 bases. Trimming stripped 8 bases from V and 10 bases from J, with 17 bases between. Germline CDR1 is SNHLY and CDR2 is FYNNEI. This CDR3 spans 12 amino acids. The CDR3 bases are TGTGCCAGCCTCGGGGAGCGGGGGCGAGCTTTCTTT. Residues: CASLGERGRAFF.

The V and J genes are TRBV30 and TRBJ2-1; D may be TRBD2 (6 bases). Germline CDR1 reads GTSNPN; CDR2 reads SVGIG (reference sequence). Trimming removed 0 bases at V and 2 bases at J, with 14 bases between. The CDR3 has 16 amino acids. CDR3 sequence reads: CAWSVWGGATYNEQFF. CDR3 DNA: TGTGCCTGGAGTGTGTGGGGCGGGGCAACCTACAATGAGCAGTTCTTC.

J is TRBJ1-2 and V is TRBV30; D possibly corresponds to TRBD1 (5 bases). CDR3 length: 14 amino acids. Trimming left V 4 bases short and J 4 bases short, with 16 bases between. Germline V CDR1 and CDR2: GTSNPN, SVGIG (reference sequence). CDR3 sequence: CAWTPGQAGYGYTF. CDR3 sequence (DNA): TGTGCCTGGACCCCAGGACAAGCTGGCTATGGCTACACCTTC.

This clone was seen just once. V gene TRBV9 combines with J gene TRBJ1-3; D is undetermined. V was clipped by 0 bases and J by 1 base, with 8 bases between them. Germline lookup yields CDR1 SGDLS and CDR2 YYNGEE. This CDR3 has 15 residues. CDR3 loop: CASSVAPGSGNTIYF. As DNA, the CDR3 is TGTGCCAGCAGCGTAGCTCCGGGGTCTGGAAACACCATATATTTT.